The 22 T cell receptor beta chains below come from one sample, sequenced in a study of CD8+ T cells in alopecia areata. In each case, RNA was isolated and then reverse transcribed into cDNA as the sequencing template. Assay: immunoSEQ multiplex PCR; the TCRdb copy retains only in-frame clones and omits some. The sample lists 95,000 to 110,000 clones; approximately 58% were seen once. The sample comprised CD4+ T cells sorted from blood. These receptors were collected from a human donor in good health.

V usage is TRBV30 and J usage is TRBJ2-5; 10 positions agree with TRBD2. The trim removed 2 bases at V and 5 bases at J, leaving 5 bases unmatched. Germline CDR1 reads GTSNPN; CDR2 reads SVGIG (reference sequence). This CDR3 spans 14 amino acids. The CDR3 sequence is CAWSLSGGAETQYF. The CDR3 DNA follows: TGTGCCTGGAGTTTAAGCGGGGGGGCGGAGACCCAGTACTTC.

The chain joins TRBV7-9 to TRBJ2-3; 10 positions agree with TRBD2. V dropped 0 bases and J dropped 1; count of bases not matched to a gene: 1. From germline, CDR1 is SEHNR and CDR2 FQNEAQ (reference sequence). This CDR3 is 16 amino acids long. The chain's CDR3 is CASSLATSGGTDTQYF. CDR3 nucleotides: TGTGCCAGCAGCTTAGCCACTAGCGGGGGCACAGATACGCAGTATTTT. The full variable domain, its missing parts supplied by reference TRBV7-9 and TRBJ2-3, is DTGVSQNPRHKITKRGQNVTFRCDPISEHNRLYWYRQTLGQGPEFLTYFQNEAQLEKSRLLSDRFSAERPKGSFSTLEIQRTEQGDSAMYLCASSLATSGGTDTQYFGPGTRLTVL.

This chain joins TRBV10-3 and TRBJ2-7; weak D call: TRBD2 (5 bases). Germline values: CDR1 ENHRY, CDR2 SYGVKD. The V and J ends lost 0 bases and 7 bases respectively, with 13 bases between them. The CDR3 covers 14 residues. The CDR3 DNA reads TGTGCCATCAGTGAGTCGGAGGCGGTTCGGGAGCAGTACTTC. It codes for CAISESEAVREQYF.

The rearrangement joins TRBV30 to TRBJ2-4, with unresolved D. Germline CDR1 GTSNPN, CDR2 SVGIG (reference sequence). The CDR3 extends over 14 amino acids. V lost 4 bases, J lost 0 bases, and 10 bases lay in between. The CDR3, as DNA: TGTGCCTGGATGGTCCCTAAAGCCAAAAACATTCAGTACTTC. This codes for CAWMVPKAKNIQYF.

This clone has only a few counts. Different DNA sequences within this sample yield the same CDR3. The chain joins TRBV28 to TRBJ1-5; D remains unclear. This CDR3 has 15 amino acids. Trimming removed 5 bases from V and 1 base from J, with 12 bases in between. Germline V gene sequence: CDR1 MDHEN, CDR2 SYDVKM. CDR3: CASSPRAGSNQPQHF. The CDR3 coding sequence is TGTGCCAGCAGTCCCCGAGCAGGCAGCAATCAGCCCCAGCATTTT.

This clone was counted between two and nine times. CDR3 protein: CASSLGFLGAGNEQFF. CDR3 DNA sequence: TGTGCCAGCAGCTTAGGCTTTTTGGGGGCCGGCAATGAGCAGTTCTTC. The rearrangement joins TRBV11-2 to TRBJ2-1; D possibly corresponds to TRBD1 (6 bases). CDR3 length: 16 residues. Germline V gene lookup returns CDR1 SGHAT and CDR2 FQNNGV. The V end lost 1 base, the J end lost 6 bases, and 16 bases lay between the germline ends.

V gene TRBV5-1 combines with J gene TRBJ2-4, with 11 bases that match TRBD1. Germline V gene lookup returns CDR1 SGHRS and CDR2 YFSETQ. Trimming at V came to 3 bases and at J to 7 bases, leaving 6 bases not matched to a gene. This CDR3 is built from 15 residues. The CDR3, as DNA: TGCGCCAGCAGCTCCGCCGGGACAGGGGGGAACATTCAGTACTTC. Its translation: CASSSAGTGGNIQYF. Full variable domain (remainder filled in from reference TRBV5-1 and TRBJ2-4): KAGVTQTPRYLIKTRGQQVTLSCSPISGHRSVSWYQQTPGQGLQFLFEYFSETQRNKGNFPGRFSGRQFSNSRSEMNVSTLELGDSALYLCASSSAGTGGNIQYFGAGTRLSVL.

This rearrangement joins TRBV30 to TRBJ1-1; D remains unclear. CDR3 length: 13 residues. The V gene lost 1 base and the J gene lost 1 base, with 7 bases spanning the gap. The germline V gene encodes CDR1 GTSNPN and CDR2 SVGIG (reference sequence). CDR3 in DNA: TGTGCCTGGAGTGGTTCGGGGAACACTGAAGCTTTCTTT. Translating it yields CAWSGSGNTEAFF. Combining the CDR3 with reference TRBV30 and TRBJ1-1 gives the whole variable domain SQTIHQWPATLVQPVGSPLSLECTVEGTSNPNLYWYRQAAGRGLQLLFYSVGIGQISSEVPQNLSASRPQDRQFILSSKKLLLSDSGFYLCAWSGSGNTEAFFGQGTRLTVV.

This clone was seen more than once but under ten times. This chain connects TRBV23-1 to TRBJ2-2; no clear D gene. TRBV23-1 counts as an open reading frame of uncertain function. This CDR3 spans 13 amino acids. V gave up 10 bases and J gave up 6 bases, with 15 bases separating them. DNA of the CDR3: TGCGCCACAGCCGCCTCTCCCTCCGGGGAGCTGTTTTTT. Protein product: CATAASPSGELFF.

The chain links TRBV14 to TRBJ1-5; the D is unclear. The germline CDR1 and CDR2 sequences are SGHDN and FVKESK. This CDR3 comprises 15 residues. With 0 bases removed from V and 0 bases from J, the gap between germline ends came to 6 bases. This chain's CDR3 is CASSQDNVSNQPQHF. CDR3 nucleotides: TGTGCCAGCAGCCAAGATAACGTTAGCAATCAGCCCCAGCATTTT.

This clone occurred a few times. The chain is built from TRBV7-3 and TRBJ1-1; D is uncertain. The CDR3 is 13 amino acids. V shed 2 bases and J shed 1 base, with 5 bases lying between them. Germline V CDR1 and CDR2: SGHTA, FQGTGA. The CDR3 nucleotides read TGTGCCAGCAGCTTACAGGCGAACACTGAAGCTTTCTTT. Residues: CASSLQANTEAFF.

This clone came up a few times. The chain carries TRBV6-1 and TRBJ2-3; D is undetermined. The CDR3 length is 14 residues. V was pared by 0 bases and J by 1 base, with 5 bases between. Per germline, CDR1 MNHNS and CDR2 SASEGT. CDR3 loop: CASSEALGTDTQYF. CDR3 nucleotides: TGTGCCAGCAGTGAAGCCCTGGGCACAGATACGCAGTATTTT.

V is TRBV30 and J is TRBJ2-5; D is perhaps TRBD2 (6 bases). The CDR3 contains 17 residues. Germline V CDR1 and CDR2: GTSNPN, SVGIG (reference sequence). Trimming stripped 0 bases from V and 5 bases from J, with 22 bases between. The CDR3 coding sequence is TGTGCCTGGAGTGTAGGGTGGAGGGCCACAGCCGGGGAGACCCAGTACTTC. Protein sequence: CAWSVGWRATAGETQYF.

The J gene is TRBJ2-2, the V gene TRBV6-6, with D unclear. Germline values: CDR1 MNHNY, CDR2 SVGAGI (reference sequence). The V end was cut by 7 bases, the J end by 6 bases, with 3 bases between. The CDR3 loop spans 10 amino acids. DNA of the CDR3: TGTGCCAGCAAGGCCGGGGAGCTGTTTTTT. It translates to CASKAGELFF.

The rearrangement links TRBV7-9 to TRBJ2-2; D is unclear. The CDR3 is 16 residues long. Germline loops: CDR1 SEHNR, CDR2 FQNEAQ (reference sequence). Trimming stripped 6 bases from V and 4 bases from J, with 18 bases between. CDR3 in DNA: TGTGCCAGCAGTGTACCGTCTGCCCTCATCACCGGGGAGCTGTTTTTT. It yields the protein CASSVPSALITGELFF.

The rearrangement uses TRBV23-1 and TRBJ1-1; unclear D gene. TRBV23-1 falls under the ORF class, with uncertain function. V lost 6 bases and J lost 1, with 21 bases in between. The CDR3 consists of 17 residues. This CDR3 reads CASSRPELSGKNTEAFF. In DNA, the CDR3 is TGCGCCAGCAGCCGCCCAGAGCTCTCCGGGAAGAACACTGAAGCTTTCTTT.

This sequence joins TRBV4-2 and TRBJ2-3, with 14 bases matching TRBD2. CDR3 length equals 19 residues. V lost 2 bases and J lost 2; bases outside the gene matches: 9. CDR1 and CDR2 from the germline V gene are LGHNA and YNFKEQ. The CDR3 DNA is TGTGCCAGCAGCCAATCAGCGGGACTAGCGGGGGCCGACACAGATACGCAGTATTTT. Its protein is CASSQSAGLAGADTDTQYF.

The CDR3 coding sequence is TGTGCCAGCAGCCTGGGTCCTAGCACAGATACGCAGTATTTT. This codes for CASSLGPSTDTQYF. The chain combines TRBV5-6 with TRBJ2-3, with D hard to call. CDR1 is SGHDT and CDR2 is YYEEEE in the germline V gene. Trimming took off 4 bases at V and 0 bases at J, with 9 bases between the two ends. This CDR3 has 14 residues. Supplemented by reference TRBV5-6 and TRBJ2-3, the full variable domain reads DAGVTQSPTHLIKTRGQQVTLRCSPKSGHDTVSWYQQALGQGPQFIFQYYEEEERQRGNFPDRFSGHQFPNYSSELNVNALLLGDSALYLCASSLGPSTDTQYFGPGTRLTVL.

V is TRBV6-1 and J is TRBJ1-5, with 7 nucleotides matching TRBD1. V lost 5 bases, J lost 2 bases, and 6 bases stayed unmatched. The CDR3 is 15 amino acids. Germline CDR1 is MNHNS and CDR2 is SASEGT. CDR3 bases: TGTGCCAGCAGTATACTCGACAGGGGCAATCAGCCCCAGCATTTT. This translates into CASSILDRGNQPQHF.

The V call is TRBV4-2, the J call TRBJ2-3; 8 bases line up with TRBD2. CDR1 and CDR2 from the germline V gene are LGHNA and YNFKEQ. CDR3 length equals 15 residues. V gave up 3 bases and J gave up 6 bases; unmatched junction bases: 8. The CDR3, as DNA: TGTGCCAGCAGCCACTTCGGACTAGCCGGGGATACGCAGTATTTT. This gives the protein CASSHFGLAGDTQYF.

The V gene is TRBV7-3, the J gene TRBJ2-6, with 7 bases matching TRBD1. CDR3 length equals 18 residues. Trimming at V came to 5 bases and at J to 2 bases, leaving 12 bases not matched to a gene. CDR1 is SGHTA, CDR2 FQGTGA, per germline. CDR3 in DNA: TGTGCCAGCAGCAGACGGGGACAGCCGAGTACTGGGGCCAACGTCCTGACTTTC. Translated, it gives CASSRRGQPSTGANVLTF.

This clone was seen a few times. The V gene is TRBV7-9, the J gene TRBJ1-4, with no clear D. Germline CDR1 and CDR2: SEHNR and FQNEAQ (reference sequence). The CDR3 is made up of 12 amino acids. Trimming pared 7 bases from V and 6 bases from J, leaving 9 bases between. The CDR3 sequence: CASKRQDEKLFF. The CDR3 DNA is TGTGCCAGCAAGCGGCAAGATGAAAAACTGTTTTTT.